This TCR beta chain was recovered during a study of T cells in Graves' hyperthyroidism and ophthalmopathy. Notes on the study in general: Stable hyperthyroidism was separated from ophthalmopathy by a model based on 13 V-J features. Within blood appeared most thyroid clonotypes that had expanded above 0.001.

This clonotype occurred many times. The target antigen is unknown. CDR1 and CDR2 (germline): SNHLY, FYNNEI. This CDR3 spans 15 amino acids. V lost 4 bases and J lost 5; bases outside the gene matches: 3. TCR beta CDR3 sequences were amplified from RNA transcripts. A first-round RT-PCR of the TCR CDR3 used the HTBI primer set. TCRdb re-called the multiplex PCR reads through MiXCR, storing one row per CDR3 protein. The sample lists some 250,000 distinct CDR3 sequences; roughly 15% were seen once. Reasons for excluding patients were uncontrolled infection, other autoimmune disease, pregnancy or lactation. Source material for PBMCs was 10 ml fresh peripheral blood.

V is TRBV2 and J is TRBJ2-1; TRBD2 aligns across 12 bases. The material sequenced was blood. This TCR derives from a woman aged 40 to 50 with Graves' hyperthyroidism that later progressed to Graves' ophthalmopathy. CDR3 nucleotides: TGTGCCAGCAGTGCTCGACTAGCGGGAGACAATGAGCAGTTCTTC. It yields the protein CASSARLAGDNEQFF.